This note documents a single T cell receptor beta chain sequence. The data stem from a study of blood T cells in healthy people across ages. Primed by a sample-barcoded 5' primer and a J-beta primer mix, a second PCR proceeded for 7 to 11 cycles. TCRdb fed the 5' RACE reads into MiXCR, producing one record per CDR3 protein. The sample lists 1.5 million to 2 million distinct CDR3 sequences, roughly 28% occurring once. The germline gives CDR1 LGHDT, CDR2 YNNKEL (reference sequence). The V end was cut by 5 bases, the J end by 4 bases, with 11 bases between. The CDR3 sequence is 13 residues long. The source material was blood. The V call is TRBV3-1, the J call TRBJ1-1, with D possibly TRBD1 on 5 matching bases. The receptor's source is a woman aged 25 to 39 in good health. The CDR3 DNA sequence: TGTGCCAGCAGCACCTCTAGGGGCACTGAAGCTTTCTTT. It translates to CASSTSRGTEAFF.